This T cell receptor beta chain appears in the sequencing data of a study of OX40 agonist ivuxolimab in advanced cancers. Worth noting for this clone: Its antigen is not known.

The study, taken as a whole, reports: Determination of antigen specificity was not performed for the expanded peripheral T cells.

This CDR3 has 15 residues. Trimming removed 0 bases at V and 3 bases at J, with 12 bases between. Germline lookup yields CDR1 SGHNT and CDR2 YYREEE (reference sequence). Clones were read by immunoSEQ multiplex PCR, and TCRdb kept only the in-frame ones, dropping some. The top ten hold 0.75% to 0.8% of the sample, which has approximately 58,000 clones, over 75% seen once. This sequence joins TRBV5-4 and TRBJ1-2; D unresolved. The receptor was derived from an adult with an advanced solid tumor such as melanoma, head and neck, liver or kidney cancer. Sample: CD4+ or CD8+ T cells sorted from blood, taken in a trial of the OX40 agonist ivuxolimab. In DNA form, the CDR3 reads TGTGCCAGCAGCTTGGATTCCCGGAGATACTATGGCTACACCTTC. Protein sequence: CASSLDSRRYYGYTF.